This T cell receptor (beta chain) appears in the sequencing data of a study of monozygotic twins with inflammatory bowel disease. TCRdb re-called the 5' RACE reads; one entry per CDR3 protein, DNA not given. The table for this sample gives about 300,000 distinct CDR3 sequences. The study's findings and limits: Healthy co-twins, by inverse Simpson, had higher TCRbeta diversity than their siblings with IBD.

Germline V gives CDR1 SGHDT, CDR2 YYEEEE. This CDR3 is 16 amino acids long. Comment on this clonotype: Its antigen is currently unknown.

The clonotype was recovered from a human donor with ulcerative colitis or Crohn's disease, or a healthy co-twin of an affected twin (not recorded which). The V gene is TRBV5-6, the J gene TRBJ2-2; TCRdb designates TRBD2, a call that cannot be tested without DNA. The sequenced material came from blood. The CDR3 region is CASVPGGLPNTGELFF.